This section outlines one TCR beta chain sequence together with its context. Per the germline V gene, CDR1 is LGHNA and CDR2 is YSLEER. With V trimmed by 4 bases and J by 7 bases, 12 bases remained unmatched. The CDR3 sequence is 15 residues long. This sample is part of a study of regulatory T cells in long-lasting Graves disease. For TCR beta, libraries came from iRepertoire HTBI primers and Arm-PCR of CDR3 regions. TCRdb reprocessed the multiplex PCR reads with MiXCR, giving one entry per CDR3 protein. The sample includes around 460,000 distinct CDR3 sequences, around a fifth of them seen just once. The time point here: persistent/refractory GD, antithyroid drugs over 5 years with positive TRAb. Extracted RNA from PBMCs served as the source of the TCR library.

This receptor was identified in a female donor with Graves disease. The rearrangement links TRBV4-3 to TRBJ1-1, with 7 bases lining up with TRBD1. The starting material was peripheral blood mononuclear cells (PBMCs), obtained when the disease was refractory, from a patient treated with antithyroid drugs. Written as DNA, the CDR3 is TGCGCCAGCAGCCCGGCCGGGACAGCTTTTAGTGAAGCTTTCTTT. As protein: CASSPAGTAFSEAFF.